This T cell receptor (beta chain) was profiled in a study of persistence of HIV-infected CD4 T cells. To note about this clone: Its antigen is not known.

Germline CDR1 is SNHLY and CDR2 is FYNNEI. Trimming cost V 7 bases and J 5 bases, with 12 bases left between them. The CDR3 is 13 amino acids. Lysates of CMV-infected fibroblasts at 10 ug/mL stimulated these cells. Sorting selected CD4+ T cells upregulating both CD40 ligand and CD69. This was the immunoSEQ version 4 assay in survey mode. Clones were read by immunoSEQ multiplex PCR, and TCRdb kept only the in-frame ones, dropping some. The sample comprises more than 10,000 clones, 71% of which are singletons, and about 18% rests with the top ten. The sequence came from an adult man with HIV who was CMV-seropositive. Sample: CD4+ T cells sorted from PBMCs after approximately 19-hour stimulation, taken from a patient who received antiretroviral therapy. The chain employs TRBV2 and TRBJ1-5, with a weak D call TRBD1 (5 bases). CDR3 protein: CASNRQLDQPQHF. The CDR3 DNA reads TGTGCCAGCAACCGACAGTTGGATCAGCCCCAGCATTTT.